This TCR beta chain appears in the sequencing data of a study of cytomegalovirus exposure and HLA in healthy donors. General study results and limits: When a later analysis was performed, an Asian-associated ancestry cluster reportedly had fewer N-insertions than the roughly 690-donor mean. Reports credit the classifier with highly specific, highly sensitive diagnosis of cytomegalovirus status.

As for this clone: No antigen is known for it.

PCR involved 60 Vbeta and 13 Jbeta primers. The data were produced by immunoSEQ multiplex PCR, yet TCRdb's version contains in-frame clones alone and is incomplete. The listing contains approximately 110,000 clones. Germline V gene sequence: CDR1 LGHNA, CDR2 YSLEER. V trimming: 0 bases; J trimming: 6 bases; junction bases outside the gene matches: 11. There are 17 residues in the CDR3. Sequenced: PBMCs. The receptor was derived from a man aged 35 to 55 in good health and CMV-seronegative. This chain connects TRBV4-3 to TRBJ2-3, with 8 bases identical to TRBD2. CDR3 residues: CASSQDGGGSGTDTQYF. CDR3 nucleotide sequence: TGCGCCAGCAGCCAAGATGGGGGAGGTAGCGGGACCGATACGCAGTATTTT.